The present TCR beta chain was sequenced within a study of blood T cell repertoires in COVID-19. Background on the study: Samples came from the United States, Italy and Spain, spanning acute and convalescent COVID-19. From T cells, B-cell-depleted T cells, or PBMCs came the material, which was cDNA or gDNA.

Authors' data handling: Counts of nucleated cells, estimated from reference gene primer amplification, were obtained. Using immunoSEQ multiplex PCR, the repertoire was profiled, and TCRdb retains in-frame clones only, with some absent. V and J calls and clone size are copied from that table; D and trimming were computed from the DNA. Among about 82,000 clones listed, approximately 80% were seen once. The CDR3 runs to 15 residues. Trimming pared 0 bases from V and 6 bases from J, leaving 12 bases between. Germline values: CDR1 WSHSY, CDR2 SAAADI. The TCR sequence derives from a man of 80 years or more with active or convalescent COVID-19. Sample: peripheral blood. The gene calls are TRBV10-2 and TRBJ1-5; D is undetermined. The CDR3: CASSESRGIGQPQHF. CDR3 sequence (DNA): TGCGCCAGCAGTGAGTCTCGGGGTATAGGTCAGCCCCAGCATTTT.